The 12 T cell receptor beta chains reported below all come from one sample, sequenced in a study of blood T cell repertoires in COVID-19. Sequencing used immunoSEQ multiplex PCR; TCRdb keeps in-frame clones, though not all of them. There are around 180,000 clones in the sample; roughly 80% occur only once, and 1.5% lies in the top ten. The specimen was peripheral blood. These receptor sequences come from a human donor in a cohort sampled during active COVID-19.

The genes are TRBV28 and TRBJ2-7; 8 bases match TRBD2. CDR1 and CDR2 (germline): MDHEN, SYDVKM. This CDR3 has 16 residues. Unmatched junction bases numbered 14, after V lost 7 bases and J lost 3 bases. The CDR3 loop reads CASTSYGAGAIYEQYF. The CDR3 DNA follows: TGTGCCAGCACCTCCTACGGAGCGGGAGCTATCTACGAGCAGTACTTC.

The DNA for the CDR3 is TGTGCCAGCAGCCCAAACCCGGGACTAGCGGGGTCAAGCTCCTACAATGAGCAGTTCTTC. Protein sequence: CASSPNPGLAGSSSYNEQFF. This chain joins TRBV13 and TRBJ2-1; 13 positions agree with TRBD2. The length of the CDR3 is 20 residues. Looked up from germline, CDR1 is PRHDT and CDR2 is FYEKMQ (reference sequence). Trimming removed 5 bases from V and 0 bases from J; junction bases left unmatched: 13.

The V call is TRBV7-6, the J call TRBJ2-7; 7 bases are a match to TRBD1. Germline CDR1 and CDR2: SGHVS and FNYEAQ. The CDR3 runs to 15 residues. V was pared by 4 bases and J by 0 bases, with 6 bases of the junction left unmatched. CDR3 sequence reads: CASSSYRGHSYEQYF. CDR3 in DNA: TGTGCCAGCAGCTCATACAGGGGTCACTCCTACGAGCAGTACTTC.

This sequence joins TRBV5-8 and TRBJ1-5, with 9 positions matching TRBD1. The ends lost 3 bases at V and 1 base at J; junction bases unmatched: 5. The CDR3 has 16 amino acids. Per the germline V gene, CDR1 is SGHTS and CDR2 is YDEGEE. CDR3 DNA: TGTGCCAGCAGCTACTCGGACAGGGGAAGCAATCAGCCCCAGCATTTT. This translates into CASSYSDRGSNQPQHF.

The rearrangement links TRBV11-2 to TRBJ2-5; the match to TRBD2 covers 9 bases. The V and J ends lost 7 bases and 5 bases, in that order; junction bases with no gene match: 8. Germline V gives CDR1 SGHAT, CDR2 FQNNGV. The length of the CDR3 is 14 residues. The CDR3 coding sequence is TGTGCCAGCACCGGGACTAGCCCCTCGGAGACCCAGTACTTC. Translating gives CASTGTSPSETQYF.

This chain joins TRBV4-3 and TRBJ1-6; 8 bases are a match to TRBD1. The ends lost 4 bases at V and 2 bases at J; junction bases unmatched: 4. Germline CDR1 is LGHNA and CDR2 is YSLEER. There are 16 residues in the CDR3. The CDR3 DNA follows: TGCGCCAGCAGCCCAGGGGGCAGGACCTATAATTCACCCCTCCACTTT. It specifies CASSPGGRTYNSPLHF.

V gene TRBV7-2 combines with J gene TRBJ2-4; 7 bases are a match to TRBD1. Trimming at V came to 3 bases and at J to 0 bases, leaving 2 bases not matched to a gene. Germline CDR1 and CDR2: SGHTA and FQGNSA. The CDR3 contains 15 residues. This chain's CDR3 is CASSFYRGAKNIQYF. In DNA form, the CDR3 reads TGTGCCAGCAGCTTCTACAGGGGAGCCAAAAACATTCAGTACTTC.

The chain joins TRBV2 to TRBJ2-7, with D tentatively TRBD1 (6 bases). The germline gives CDR1 SNHLY, CDR2 FYNNEI. Trimming removed 8 bases from V and 3 bases from J, with 8 bases in between. This CDR3 has 11 residues. CDR3 bases: TGTGCCAGCCTACAGGGCTACGAGCAGTACTTC. This encodes CASLQGYEQYF.

The gene calls are TRBV5-4 and TRBJ2-7; 10 nucleotides align to TRBD1. From germline, CDR1 is SGHNT and CDR2 YYREEE (reference sequence). This CDR3 contains 15 residues. Unmatched junction bases numbered 10, after V lost 4 bases and J lost 6 bases. As DNA, the CDR3 is TGTGCCAGCAGCCGGGACAGGGGAGTGCTCGGCGAGCAGTACTTC. Its translation is CASSRDRGVLGEQYF.

The chain joins TRBV2 to TRBJ2-7; D might be TRBD2 (6 bases). The V and J ends lost 6 bases and 7 bases respectively, with 22 bases between them. Germline CDR1 reads SNHLY; CDR2 reads FYNNEI. The length of the CDR3 is 15 residues. The CDR3 loop reads CASRPGGILWREQYF. The CDR3 nucleotides are TGTGCCAGCAGGCCCGGCGGGATTCTTTGGCGGGAGCAGTACTTC.

This chain joins TRBV15 and TRBJ1-3, with D possibly TRBD1 on 5 matching bases. V was clipped by 1 base and J by 2 bases, with 9 bases between them. The CDR3 extends over 15 amino acids. Germline V gene sequence: CDR1 LNHNV, CDR2 YYDKDF (reference sequence). The CDR3 DNA follows: TGTGCCACCAGCAGAGTCGGGGGTCCTGGAAACACCATATATTTT. Protein product: CATSRVGGPGNTIYF.

The rearrangement joins TRBV18 to TRBJ2-7; D unresolved. CDR1 KGHSH and CDR2 LQKENI come from the germline V gene. Trimming cost V 1 base and J 1 base, with 5 bases left between them. The CDR3 length is 13 residues. In DNA form, the CDR3 reads TGTGCCAGCTCACCACTCGGGTCCTACGAGCAGTACTTC. It translates to CASSPLGSYEQYF.